A selection of T cell receptor beta chains follows, all from one sample in a study of spatial heterogeneity in lung cancer. TCRdb redid the calling of the 5' RACE reads with MiXCR, one entry per CDR3 protein. This table has under 50,000 distinct CDR3 sequences, 5% to 5.5% appearing once. The sample in question was PBMCs, obtained at surgery. The receptors here all came from a female donor with early-stage non-small cell lung cancer. Both conserved end residues are part of each CDR3. A D gene is named only where the DNA matches it firmly. Some rows have no size entry. The others give once, few or many, or a class for an expanded clone.

V	size	J	D	CDR3	DNA
TRBV7-3	many	TRBJ2-1	TRBD2	CASSFQLAGSNEQFF	TGTGCCAGCAGCTTCCAACTAGCGGGGAGCAATGAGCAGTTCTTC
TRBV28	many	TRBJ1-5	-	CASSLLGDQPQHF	TGTGCCAGCAGTTTATTGGGGGATCAGCCCCAGCATTTT
TRBV10-3	few	TRBJ1-4	-	CAIRSGEKLFF	TGTGCCATCAGGTCTGGAGAAAAACTGTTTTTT
TRBV10-3	-	TRBJ2-7	TRBD1	CAVGQGANEQYF	TGTGCCGTAGGCCAGGGGGCGAACGAGCAGTACTTC
TRBV29-1	many	TRBJ2-3	TRBD2	CSISGGRDTQYF	TGCAGCATCTCGGGGGGGCGAGATACGCAGTATTTT
TRBV19	few	TRBJ2-6	TRBD1	CASSTGTGTGSGANVLTF	TGTGCCAGTAGTACCGGAACCGGGACAGGGTCTGGGGCCAACGTCCTGACTTTC
TRBV30	many	TRBJ1-3	-	CAWSSGVSGNTIYF	TGTGCCTGGAGTTCCGGAGTCTCTGGAAACACCATATATTTT
TRBV5-4	-	TRBJ2-3	TRBD2	CATFGAGGADTQYF	TGTGCCACCTTTGGAGCGGGGGGGGCAGATACGCAGTATTTT
TRBV28	many	TRBJ1-6	-	CASINSGLTSSGNSPLHF	TGTGCCAGCATCAACTCCGGACTGACCTCCTCGGGTAATTCACCCCTCCACTTT
TRBV29-1	many	TRBJ2-7	-	CSTKGVGYEQYF	TGCAGCACTAAGGGAGTCGGCTACGAGCAGTACTTC
TRBV29-1	many	TRBJ1-2	-	CSVGEGGYTF	TGCAGCGTTGGGGAAGGTGGCTACACCTTC
TRBV20-1	many	TRBJ2-4	-	CSVGTQDIQYF	TGCAGTGTTGGAACCCAGGACATTCAGTACTTC
TRBV12-3/TRBV12-4	few	TRBJ1-6	-	CASSPAGVDSPLHF	TGTGCCAGCAGTCCAGCAGGGGTAGATTCACCCCTCCACTTT
TRBV12-3/TRBV12-4	many	TRBJ1-5	TRBD1	CASSRTGGFNQPQHF	TGTGCCAGCAGTCGGACAGGGGGGTTTAATCAGCCCCAGCATTTT
TRBV5-6	-	TRBJ1-2	-	CASSLANYGYTF	TGTGCCAGCAGCTTGGCAAACTATGGCTACACCTTC